Listed below are T cell receptor beta chains from one sample, sequenced in a study of T cell responses to AZD1222 COVID-19 vaccine. Here immunoSEQ multiplex PCR was the method, and the copy in TCRdb shows in-frame clones only, minus some. Counted here are 200,000 to 250,000 clones, roughly 91% occurring once; the ten biggest clones make up 0.9% to 1.1%. Sequencing was performed on peripheral blood, taken on day 0 of MenACWY control vaccination. The receptors come from an adult in good health. Each CDR3 is given without its conserved first and last residue. Fields, in order: J gene, clone size, V gene, CDR3 protein. Only some rows state a clone size, as once, few, many or a class for expanded clones.

J: TRBJ2-1; size: NA; V: TRBV5-1; CDR3: ASSLDLAGGPNEQF
J: TRBJ2-5; size: NA; V: TRBV28; CDR3: ASSEILGGETQY
J: TRBJ1-5; size: NA; V: TRBV6-5; CDR3: ASSYSMGRDQPQH
J: TRBJ1-5; size: NA; V: TRBV27; CDR3: ASSLVGSNQPQH
J: TRBJ1-5; size: once; V: TRBV2; CDR3: ASRTPNQPQH
J: TRBJ2-5; size: NA; V: TRBV2; CDR3: ASSVGGTYQETQY
J: TRBJ1-6; size: NA; V: TRBV15; CDR3: ATSRDARDSPLH
J: TRBJ2-1; size: NA; V: TRBV23-1; CDR3: ASSPRGLAGVRDNEQF
J: TRBJ2-1; size: NA; V: TRBV7-8; CDR3: ASSLGLGSYNEQF
J: TRBJ1-4; size: NA; V: TRBV28; CDR3: ASRDLAGPTNEKLF
J: TRBJ2-1; size: NA; V: TRBV7-8; CDR3: ASSARGDSYNEQF
J: TRBJ1-2; size: NA; V: TRBV5-4; CDR3: ASSFSSIIGYT
J: TRBJ1-1; size: NA; V: TRBV10-1; CDR3: ASSSGTGNTEAF
J: TRBJ1-5; size: NA; V: TRBV7-9; CDR3: ASSLARDSNQPQH
J: TRBJ2-1; size: NA; V: TRBV10-1; CDR3: ASSTGGRNEQF
J: TRBJ2-3; size: NA; V: TRBV4-1; CDR3: ASSPQDFNTQY
J: TRBJ1-4; size: NA; V: TRBV15; CDR3: ATSRDLDEKLF
J: TRBJ1-2; size: NA; V: TRBV18; CDR3: ASSPETNYGYT
J: TRBJ1-5; size: NA; V: TRBV30; CDR3: AWSVSYRGNQPQH
J: TRBJ1-1; size: NA; V: TRBV6-2/TRBV6-3; CDR3: ASSLGRSTEAF
J: TRBJ1-1; size: NA; V: TRBV7-9; CDR3: ASSLEGEAF
J: TRBJ2-3; size: NA; V: TRBV5-4; CDR3: ASGNRDSDTQY
J: TRBJ2-1; size: NA; V: TRBV5-6; CDR3: ASSLSIGNEQF
J: TRBJ1-2; size: NA; V: TRBV12-3/TRBV12-4; CDR3: ASSLRTVYGYT
J: TRBJ1-6; size: once; V: TRBV28; CDR3: ASTHGGETYGSPLH
J: TRBJ1-2; size: NA; V: TRBV6-5; CDR3: ASRQSSQGSYGYT
J: TRBJ2-7; size: NA; V: TRBV13; CDR3: ASSPRRESYEQY
J: TRBJ1-1; size: NA; V: TRBV7-9; CDR3: ASSSYGQNTEAF
J: TRBJ2-1; size: NA; V: TRBV5-1; CDR3: ASNPSGGAEQF
J: TRBJ1-2; size: NA; V: TRBV30; CDR3: AWSQTGPMVYGYT
J: TRBJ1-4; size: NA; V: TRBV28; CDR3: ATKGSEKLF
J: TRBJ1-5; size: NA; V: TRBV27; CDR3: ASSPVTILSNQPQH
J: TRBJ1-5; size: NA; V: TRBV4-2; CDR3: ASSQERVSQPQH
J: TRBJ1-4; size: NA; V: TRBV4-3; CDR3: ASSQDSAGSGGTNEKLF
J: TRBJ2-1; size: NA; V: TRBV29-1; CDR3: SGRQGGSYNEQF
J: TRBJ2-7; size: NA; V: TRBV6-5; CDR3: ASRGRSYEQY
J: TRBJ2-7; size: NA; V: TRBV19; CDR3: ASTGTGQLRSYEQY
J: TRBJ2-7; size: NA; V: TRBV7-2; CDR3: ASSLVSTGVGEQY
J: TRBJ1-1; size: NA; V: TRBV11-2; CDR3: ASSLARDRDGTEAF
J: TRBJ1-1; size: NA; V: TRBV20-1; CDR3: SARGPIEAF
J: TRBJ1-1; size: NA; V: TRBV2; CDR3: ASGLSRRGTEAF